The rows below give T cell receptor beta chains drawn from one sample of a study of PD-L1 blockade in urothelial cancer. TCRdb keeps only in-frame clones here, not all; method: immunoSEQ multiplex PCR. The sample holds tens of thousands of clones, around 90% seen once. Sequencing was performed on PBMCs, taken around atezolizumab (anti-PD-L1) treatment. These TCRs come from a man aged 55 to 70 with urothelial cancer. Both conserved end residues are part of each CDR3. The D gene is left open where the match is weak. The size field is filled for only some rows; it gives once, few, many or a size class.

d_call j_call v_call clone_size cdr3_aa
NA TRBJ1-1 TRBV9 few CASSERVYTEAFF
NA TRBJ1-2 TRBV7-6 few CASSPTGNNYGYTF
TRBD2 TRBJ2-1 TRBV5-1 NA CASSPGTSGYNEQFF
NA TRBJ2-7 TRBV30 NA CAWKGQGNYEQYF
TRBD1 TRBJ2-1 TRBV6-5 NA CASSYPHRGHNEQFF
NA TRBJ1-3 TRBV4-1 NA CASSDFRVSGNTIYF
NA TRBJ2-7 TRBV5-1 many CASSRELARDRKREQYF
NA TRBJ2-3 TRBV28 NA CASPPGSGQTSTDTQYF
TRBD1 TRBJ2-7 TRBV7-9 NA CASSTGQGANQYF
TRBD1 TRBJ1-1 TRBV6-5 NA CASSSARDRGLGEAFF
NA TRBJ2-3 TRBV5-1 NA CASSPGLSFGDTQYF
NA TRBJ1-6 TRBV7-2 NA CASSLGIYNSPLHF
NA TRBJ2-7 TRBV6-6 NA CASSLNWGAYEQYF
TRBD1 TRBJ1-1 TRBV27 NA CASSLTGTGKNAEAFF
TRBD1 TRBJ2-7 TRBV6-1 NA CASRATIDRAYEQYF
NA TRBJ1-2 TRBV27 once CASSPTWGRGANYGYTF
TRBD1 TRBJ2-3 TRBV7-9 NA CASSREGGLADTQYF
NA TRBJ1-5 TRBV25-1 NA CASSEDIRGGNQPQHF
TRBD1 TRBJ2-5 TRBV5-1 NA CASSLRQGAGETQYF
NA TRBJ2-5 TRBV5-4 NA CASSPGTTGETQYF